This T cell receptor (beta chain) was sequenced for a study of blood T cell repertoires in COVID-19. About the study: Whether acute or convalescent, the COVID-19 samples came from the United States, Italy and Spain. From T cells, B-cell-depleted T cells, or PBMCs came the material, which was cDNA or gDNA.

Data came from immunoSEQ multiplex PCR; TCRdb stores just in-frame clones and leaves some out. This sample has 120,000 to 150,000 clones, with around 87% found just once. V lost 5 bases and J 2 bases, leaving 15 bases between the germline ends. CDR1 SGHRS and CDR2 YFSETQ come from the germline V gene. The CDR3 consists of 15 residues. The genes are TRBV5-1 and TRBJ2-3, with D perhaps TRBD2 (6 bases). The clonotype originates from a woman in her thirties or forties with acute or convalescent COVID-19. The sample was peripheral blood. CDR3 nucleotide sequence: TGCGCCAGCAGGGGGGGTCGGATTGTCACAGATACGCAGTATTTT. This encodes CASRGGRIVTDTQYF.